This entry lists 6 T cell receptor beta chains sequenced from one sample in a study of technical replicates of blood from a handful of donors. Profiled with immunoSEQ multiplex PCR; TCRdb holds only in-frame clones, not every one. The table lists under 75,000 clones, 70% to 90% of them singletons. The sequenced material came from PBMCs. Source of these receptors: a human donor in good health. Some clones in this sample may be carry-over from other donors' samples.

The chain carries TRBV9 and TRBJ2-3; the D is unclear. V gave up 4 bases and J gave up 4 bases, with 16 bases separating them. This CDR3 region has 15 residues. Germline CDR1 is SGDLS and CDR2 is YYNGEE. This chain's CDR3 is CASSPLGTSPDTQYF. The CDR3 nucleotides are TGTGCCAGCAGCCCCCTAGGTACGTCCCCAGATACGCAGTATTTT. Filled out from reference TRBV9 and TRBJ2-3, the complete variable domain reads DSGVTQTPKHLITATGQRVTLRCSPRSGDLSVYWYQQSLDQGLQFLIQYYNGEERAKGNILERFSAQQFPDLHSELNLSSLELGDSALYFCASSPLGTSPDTQYFGPGTRLTVL.

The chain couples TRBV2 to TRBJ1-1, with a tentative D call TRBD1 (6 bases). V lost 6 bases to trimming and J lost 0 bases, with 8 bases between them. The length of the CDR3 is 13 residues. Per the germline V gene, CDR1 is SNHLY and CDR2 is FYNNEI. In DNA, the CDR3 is TGTGCCAGCAGGCAGGGGTTGAACACTGAAGCTTTCTTT. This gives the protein CASRQGLNTEAFF.

The CDR3 protein is CASSPRTSGGWETQYF. In DNA, the CDR3 is TGTGCCAGCAGCCCCCGGACTAGCGGGGGTTGGGAGACCCAGTACTTC. This chain connects TRBV7-2 to TRBJ2-5; TRBD2 matches at 13 bases. The CDR3 has 16 residues. V was clipped by 5 bases and J by 5 bases; unmatched bases: 8. Germline assignment: CDR1 SGHTA and CDR2 FQGNSA.

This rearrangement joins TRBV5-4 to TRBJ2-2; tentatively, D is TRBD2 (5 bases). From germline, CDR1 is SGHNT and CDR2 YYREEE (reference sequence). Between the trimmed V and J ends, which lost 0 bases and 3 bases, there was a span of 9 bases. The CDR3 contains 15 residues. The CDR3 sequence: CASSLGGSDTGELFF. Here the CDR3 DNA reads TGTGCCAGCAGCTTGGGAGGGTCGGACACCGGGGAGCTGTTTTTT.

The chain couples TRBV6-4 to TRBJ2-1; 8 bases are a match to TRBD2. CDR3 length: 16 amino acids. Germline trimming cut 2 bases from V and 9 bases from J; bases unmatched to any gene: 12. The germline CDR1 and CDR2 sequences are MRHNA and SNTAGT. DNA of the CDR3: TGTGCCAGCAGTGACGCCGGGACTAGTCGTTCTGGTGAGCAGTTCTTC. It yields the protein CASSDAGTSRSGEQFF.

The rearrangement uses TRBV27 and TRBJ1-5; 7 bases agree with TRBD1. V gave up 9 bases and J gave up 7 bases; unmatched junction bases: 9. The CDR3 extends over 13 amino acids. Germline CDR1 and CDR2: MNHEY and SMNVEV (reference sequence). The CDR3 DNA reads TGTGCCAGTCGGACAGGCGATGAACAGCCCCAGCATTTT. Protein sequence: CASRTGDEQPQHF.